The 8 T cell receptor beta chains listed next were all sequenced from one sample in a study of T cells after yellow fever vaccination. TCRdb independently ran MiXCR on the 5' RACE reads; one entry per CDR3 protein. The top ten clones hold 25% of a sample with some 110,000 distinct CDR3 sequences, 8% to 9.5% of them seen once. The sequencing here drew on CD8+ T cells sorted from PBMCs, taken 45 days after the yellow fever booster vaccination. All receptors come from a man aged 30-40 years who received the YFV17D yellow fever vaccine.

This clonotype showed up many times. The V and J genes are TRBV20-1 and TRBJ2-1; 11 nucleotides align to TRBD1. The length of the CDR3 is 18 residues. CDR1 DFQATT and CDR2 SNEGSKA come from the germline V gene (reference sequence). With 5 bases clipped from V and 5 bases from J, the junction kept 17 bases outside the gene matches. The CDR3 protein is CSAPGTGGLLLADNEQFF. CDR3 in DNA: TGCAGTGCTCCCGGGACAGGGGGATTACTACTAGCGGACAATGAGCAGTTCTTC.

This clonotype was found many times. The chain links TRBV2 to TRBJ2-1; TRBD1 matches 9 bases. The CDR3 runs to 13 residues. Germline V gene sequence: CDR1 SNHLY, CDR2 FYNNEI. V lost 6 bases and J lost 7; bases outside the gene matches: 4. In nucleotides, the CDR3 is TGTGCCAGCAGGGGGACAGGGCCAAATGAGCAGTTCTTC. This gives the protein CASRGTGPNEQFF.

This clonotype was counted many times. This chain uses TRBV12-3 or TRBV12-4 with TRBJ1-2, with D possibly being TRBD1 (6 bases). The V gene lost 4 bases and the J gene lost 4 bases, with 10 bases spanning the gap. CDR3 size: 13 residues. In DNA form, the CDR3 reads TGTGCCAGCAGTTCTGGGGGCAGCTATGGCTACACCTTC. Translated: CASSSGGSYGYTF.

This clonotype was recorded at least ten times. The CDR3 region is CASSYLAGLTDTQYF. The CDR3 DNA is TGTGCCAGCAGTTATCTAGCGGGTCTCACAGATACGCAGTATTTT. This chain connects TRBV6-5 to TRBJ2-3; 8 bases fit TRBD2. The CDR3 has 15 amino acids. The V gene end was trimmed by 3 bases and the J gene end by 2 bases; junction bases not matched to a gene: 4. Germline CDR1 MNHEY, CDR2 SVGAGI.

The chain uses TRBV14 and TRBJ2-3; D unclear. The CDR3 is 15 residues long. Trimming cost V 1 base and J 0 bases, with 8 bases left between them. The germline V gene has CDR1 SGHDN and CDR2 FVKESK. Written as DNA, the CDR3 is TGTGCCAGCAGCCAAGTGGGCGGAAGCACAGATACGCAGTATTTT. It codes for CASSQVGGSTDTQYF.

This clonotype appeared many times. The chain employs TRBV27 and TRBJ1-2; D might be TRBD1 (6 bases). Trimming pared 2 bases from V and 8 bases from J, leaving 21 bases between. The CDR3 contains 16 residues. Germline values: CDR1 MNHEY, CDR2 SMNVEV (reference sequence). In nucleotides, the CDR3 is TGTGCCAGCAGTTTAGCCCCAGGACAGTCTACGGAAGGCTACACCTTC. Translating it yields CASSLAPGQSTEGYTF.

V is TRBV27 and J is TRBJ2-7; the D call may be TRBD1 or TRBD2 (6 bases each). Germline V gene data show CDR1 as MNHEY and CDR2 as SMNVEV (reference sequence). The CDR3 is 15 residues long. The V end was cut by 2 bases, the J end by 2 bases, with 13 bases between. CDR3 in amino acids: CASSLMSRGPYEQYF. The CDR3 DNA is TGTGCCAGCAGTTTAATGTCTCGGGGGCCCTACGAGCAGTACTTC.

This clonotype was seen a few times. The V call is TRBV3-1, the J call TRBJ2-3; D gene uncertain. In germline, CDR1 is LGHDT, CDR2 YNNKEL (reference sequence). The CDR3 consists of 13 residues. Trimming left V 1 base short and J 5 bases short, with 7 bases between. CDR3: CASSQGTGDTQYF. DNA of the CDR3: TGTGCCAGCAGCCAAGGGACGGGAGATACGCAGTATTTT.